This T cell receptor beta chain was identified during a study of T cells in localized non-small cell lung cancer. Study-wide points: Appearing in adjacent lung were a median approximately 57 of the top 100 tumor clones. Uninvolved neighboring lung showed the greatest T cell clonality, exceeding tumor. Multi-region tumor sequencing was not done, so intratumor heterogeneity could not be excluded.

The method was immunoSEQ multiplex PCR; TCRdb's version includes in-frame clones alone and lacks a portion of them. This sample has tens of thousands of clones, with around nine tenths found just once. Details on this clone: Antigen unknown.

V shed 5 bases and J shed 1 base, with 14 bases lying between them. CDR3 length: 15 residues. Germline assignment: CDR1 PRHDT and CDR2 FYEKMQ (reference sequence). The sample consisted of peripheral blood, taken before any cancer treatment. The clonotype originates from a woman aged 40-69 years with stage I squamous cell lung carcinoma. The gene calls are TRBV13 and TRBJ1-1; weak D call: TRBD1 (5 bases). The CDR3 sequence is CASSRIPGPNTEAFF. The CDR3, as DNA: TGTGCCAGCAGCCGAATTCCAGGGCCGAACACTGAAGCTTTCTTT.